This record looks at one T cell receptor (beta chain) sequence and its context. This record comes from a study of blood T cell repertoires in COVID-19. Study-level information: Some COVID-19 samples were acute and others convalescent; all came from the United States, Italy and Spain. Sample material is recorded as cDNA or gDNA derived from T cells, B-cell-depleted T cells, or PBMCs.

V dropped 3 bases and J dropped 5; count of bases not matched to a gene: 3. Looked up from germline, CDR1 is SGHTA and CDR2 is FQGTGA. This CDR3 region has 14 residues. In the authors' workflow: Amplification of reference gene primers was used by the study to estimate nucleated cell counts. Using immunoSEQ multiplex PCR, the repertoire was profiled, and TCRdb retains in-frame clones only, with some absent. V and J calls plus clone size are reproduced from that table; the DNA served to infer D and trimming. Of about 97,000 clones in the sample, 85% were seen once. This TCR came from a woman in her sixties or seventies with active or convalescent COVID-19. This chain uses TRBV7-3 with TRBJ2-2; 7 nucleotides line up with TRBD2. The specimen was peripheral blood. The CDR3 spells CASSFQGGTGELFF. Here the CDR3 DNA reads TGTGCCAGCAGCTTCCAGGGAGGGACCGGGGAGCTGTTTTTT.